Below are 32 T cell receptor beta chains sequenced from a single sample in a study of tissue T cells after allogeneic stem cell transplantation. TCRdb keeps only in-frame clones here, not all; method: immunoSEQ multiplex PCR. In the table there are about 20,000 clones, roughly 72% of which are singletons. The sample consisted of spleen. These receptors were collected from a female BALB/c mouse in good health. The strain's MHC haplotype is H2-d.

Only a few counts were recorded for this clone. Gene names and germline refer to mouse. The CDR3 is cut off 1 residue early in the read; its end comes from the germline J gene. The chain links TRBV2 to TRBJ1-2; D might be TRBD1 (6 bases). The CDR3 length is 14 residues. From germline, CDR1 is LGHNA and CDR2 YSYQKL. V lost 1 base, J lost 4 bases, and 10 bases lay in between. The CDR3 protein is CASSQGGRSSDYTF. CDR3 bases read: TGTGCCAGCAGCCAAGGGGGGCGCAGCTCCGACTACACC.

About this clone: Mouse names are used for the genes. The read is 1 residue too short to cover the CDR3 end, so that end is filled in from the germline J gene. The chain combines TRBV13-2 with TRBJ1-3; 8 nucleotides match TRBD1. The CDR3 loop spans 15 amino acids. Germline CDR1 NNHNN, CDR2 SYGAGS (reference sequence). The V segment lost 2 bases and the J segment 0 bases; nucleotides outside the gene matches: 1. The CDR3: CASGEQGGSGNTLYF. Partial CDR3 DNA: TGTGCCAGCGGTGAACAGGGGGGTTCTGGAAATACGCTCTAT.

Concerning this clone itself: Mouse gene names apply. Read sequence stops 1 residue before the CDR3 end, and the germline J gene provides the missing end. J is TRBJ2-4 and V is TRBV5, with D possibly being TRBD1 (5 bases). Trimming left V 1 base short and J 0 bases short, with 8 bases between. Germline loops: CDR1 LGHNA, CDR2 YNLKQL (reference sequence). The CDR3 contains 15 residues. The sequenced CDR3 bases are TGTGCCAGCAGCCAAGCTAGGGGTAGTCAAAACACCTTGTAC. It is translated as CASSQARGSQNTLY. The entire CDR3 is CASSQARGSQNTLYF.

This clone has a handful of counts. Gene names and germline match the mouse. The sequenced fragment ends 1 residue before the CDR3 boundary, so the rest is inferred from the germline J gene. V and J are TRBV13-2 and TRBJ1-3; the D gene is possibly TRBD1 (5 bases). Trimming removed 1 base at V and 4 bases at J, with 9 bases between. Germline values: CDR1 NNHNN, CDR2 SYGAGS (reference sequence). This CDR3 is 14 amino acids long. CDR3 sequence reads: CASGDKGTGNTLYF. The sequenced CDR3 bases are TGTGCCAGCGGTGATAAGGGGACCGGAAATACGCTCTAT.

On this clone itself: Gene names are the mouse ones. Read data end 1 residue before the CDR3 end; the end is taken from the germline J gene. The rearrangement joins TRBV1 to TRBJ2-2; D ambiguous. Deletions cut 0 bases from V and 0 bases from J, with 5 bases between. The germline CDR1 and CDR2 sequences are NSQYPW and LRSPGD (reference sequence). This CDR3 spans 15 amino acids. CDR3 sequence: CTCSAESTNTGQLYF. CDR3 DNA, as far as it was read: TGCACCTGCAGTGCAGAGTCGACAAACACCGGGCAGCTCTAC.

This clone was counted once. Genes and germline are mouse. The read terminates 1 residue ahead of where the CDR3 ends, so the germline J gene completes it. The chain couples TRBV13-2 to TRBJ2-7; TRBD2 matches at 9 bases. Germline lookup yields CDR1 NNHNN and CDR2 SYGAGS (reference sequence). V lost 0 bases and J lost 7; bases outside the gene matches: 5. This CDR3 comprises 14 residues. The sequenced CDR3 bases are TGTGCCAGCGGTGATGCAGGCTGGGGGGGGGAACAGTAC. This gives the protein CASGDAGWGGEQY. The complete CDR3 reads CASGDAGWGGEQYF.

This clone was picked up a small number of times. The genes and germline here are from mouse. The CDR3 is cut off 1 residue early in the read; its end comes from the germline J gene. The chain carries TRBV19 and TRBJ2-7; no firm D call. This CDR3 has 14 amino acids. V lost 8 bases to trimming and J lost 0 bases, with 15 bases between them. CDR1 and CDR2 (germline): FNHDT, SITEND (reference sequence). CDR3 residues: CASRRGSSSYEQYF. The sequenced part of the CDR3 DNA is TGTGCCAGTCGAAGAGGGTCAAGCTCCTATGAACAGTAC.

About this clone itself: Genes and germline come from the mouse. Read sequence stops 1 residue before the CDR3 end, and the germline J gene provides the missing end. The chain is built from TRBV31 and TRBJ2-7, with 13 bases fitting TRBD2. The CDR3 spans 12 residues. Losses at the gene ends were 6 bases for V and 6 bases for J; bases not matched to a gene: 2. In germline, CDR1 is GKSSPN, CDR2 SITVG. The CDR3 here is CACGTGGGEQYF. The covered CDR3 bases are TGTGCCTGCGGGACTGGGGGGGGTGAACAGTAC. The full variable domain, rest sourced from reference TRBV31 and TRBJ2-7, is AQTIHQWPVAEIKAVGSPLSLGCTIKGKSSPNLYWYWQATGGTLQQLFYSITVGQVESVVQLNLSASRPKDDQFILSTEKLLLSHSGFYLCACGTGGGEQYFGPGTRLTVL.

Comments on this clone: The listed genes are named as in mouse. The CDR3 extends 1 residue past the end of the read, so its final part is completed from the germline J gene. The chain recombines TRBV2 with TRBJ2-5; 13 bases align to TRBD2. The J segment lost 2 bases and the V segment lost 4 bases, leaving 9 bases of the junction unmatched. The CDR3 consists of 18 residues. Germline lookup yields CDR1 LGHNA and CDR2 YSYQKL. The covered CDR3 bases are TGTGCCAGCAGCCGAGACCTTGGGACTGGGGGGGGCCAAGACACCCAGTAC. It specifies CASSRDLGTGGGQDTQY. From start to end, the CDR3 is CASSRDLGTGGGQDTQYF.

Regarding this clone: Gene names are mouse gene names. The DNA ends 1 residue before the CDR3 does, and the rest of the CDR3 is filled in from the germline J gene. The rearrangement links TRBV13-3 to TRBJ1-2; 9 nucleotides agree with TRBD1. V shed 3 bases, J shed 4 bases, and the junction held 4 bases outside the gene matches. The germline V gene has CDR1 NNHDY and CDR2 SYVADS. The CDR3 spans 14 residues. The CDR3 loop is CASSGQGEASDYTF. The sequenced CDR3 bases are TGTGCCAGCAGTGGACAGGGGGAGGCCTCCGACTACACC.

This clone was seen more than once but under ten times. Each gene name is a mouse one. The read ends 1 residue shy of where the CDR3 ends; the end is completed using the germline J gene. V usage is TRBV19 and J usage is TRBJ2-7, with 11 bases that match TRBD2. From germline, CDR1 is FNHDT and CDR2 SITEND (reference sequence). V shed 5 bases and J 4 bases; nucleotides not matched to a gene: 2. The CDR3 sequence is 13 residues long. This chain's CDR3 is CASRRDWGYEQYF. CDR3 DNA, as far as it was read: TGTGCCAGCAGGAGGGACTGGGGGTATGAACAGTAC.

A note on this clone: Each gene name is a mouse one. The read ends 1 residue shy of where the CDR3 ends; the end is completed using the germline J gene. This sequence joins TRBV20 and TRBJ2-7; weak D call: TRBD2 (8 bases). Looked up from germline, CDR1 is GFQATS and CDR2 is STVNSAI. This CDR3 contains 15 residues. V shed 0 bases and J shed 6 bases, with 18 bases lying between them. Incomplete CDR3 DNA: TGTGGTGCTAGGGATCAGGGGGGGCGGGTCTTTGAACAGTAC. Translation: CGARDQGGRVFEQY. The whole CDR3 is CGARDQGGRVFEQYF.

This clone appeared a few times. Gene names follow the mouse nomenclature. Read data end 1 residue before the CDR3 end; the end is taken from the germline J gene. This rearrangement joins TRBV13-2 to TRBJ2-7; perhaps TRBD1 as D (6 bases). V dropped 1 base and J dropped 4 bases, with 12 bases sitting between them. Looked up from germline, CDR1 is NNHNN and CDR2 is SYGAGS (reference sequence). CDR3 length equals 14 residues. CDR3 protein: CASGDRYREYEQYF. The part of the CDR3 DNA that was read is TGTGCCAGCGGTGATAGGTACAGGGAATATGAACAGTAC.

On this clone itself: These gene names are mouse names. The CDR3 end is not reached by the read, which stops 1 residue before it; the germline J gene fills it in. The V gene is TRBV19, the J gene TRBJ2-5, with TRBD2 as a possible D gene (6 bases). The germline V and J ends were trimmed by 4 bases and 3 bases, with 9 bases remaining between them. Germline CDR1 and CDR2: FNHDT and SITEND (reference sequence). The CDR3 length is 13 residues. CDR3 region: CASSRDFQDTQYF. The DNA read from the CDR3 is TGTGCCAGCAGTCGGGACTTTCAAGACACCCAGTAC.

On this clone itself: Gene names and germline refer to mouse. From the germline J gene comes the end of the CDR3, since the read stops 1 residue before it. The chain combines TRBV31 with TRBJ2-3, with 11 bases lining up with TRBD2. This CDR3 comprises 17 residues. Germline assignment: CDR1 GKSSPN and CDR2 SITVG. Losses at the gene ends were 3 bases for V and 0 bases for J; bases not matched to a gene: 8. The CDR3 sequence: CAWRRTGGRKSAETLYF. The DNA read from the CDR3 is TGTGCCTGGAGGCGGACTGGGGGGCGCAAAAGTGCAGAAACGCTGTAT.

This clone was seen more than once but under ten times. Gene names denote mouse genes. Read sequence stops 1 residue before the CDR3 end, and the germline J gene provides the missing end. The chain has TRBV5 and TRBJ2-7; 12 nucleotides line up with TRBD2. The CDR3 runs to 14 residues. V lost 5 bases, J lost 4 bases, and 3 bases stayed unmatched. CDR1 is LGHNA and CDR2 is YNLKQL in the germline V gene (reference sequence). This chain's CDR3 is CASSSDWGGYEQYF. Incomplete CDR3 DNA: TGTGCCAGCAGCTCGGACTGGGGGGGGTATGAACAGTAC.

For this clone: Gene names are the mouse ones. The sequenced fragment ends 1 residue before the CDR3 boundary, so the rest is inferred from the germline J gene. The chain links TRBV13-1 to TRBJ2-1; D is unresolved. The CDR3 totals 10 residues. The V end was cut by 2 bases, the J end by 7 bases, with 1 base between. Germline CDR1 reads NSHNY; CDR2 reads SYGAGN. The CDR3 DNA, read in part, is TGTGCCAGCAGTGAGGCTGAGCAGTTC. This sequence encodes CASSEAEQF. The complete CDR3 reads CASSEAEQFF.

As concerns this clone: All gene names here are mouse names. The covered CDR3 bases are TGTGCCAGCAGTGTCGCAGGGGGGGACTATGAACAGTAC. Its translation: CASSVAGGDYEQY. The entire CDR3 protein is CASSVAGGDYEQYF. The chain is built from TRBV19 and TRBJ2-7; the D call may be TRBD1 or TRBD2 (7 bases each). The DNA ends 1 residue before the CDR3 does, and the rest of the CDR3 is filled in from the germline J gene. The CDR3 contains 14 residues. Germline V CDR1 and CDR2: FNHDT, SITEND (reference sequence). V was trimmed by 4 bases and J by 3 bases, leaving 14 bases between them.

On this clone itself: The germline and genes are mouse ones. The chain's CDR3 is CASGQGRDTGQLYF. The covered CDR3 bases are TGTGCCAGCGGGCAGGGGAGGGACACCGGGCAGCTCTAC. The rearrangement links TRBV13-2 to TRBJ2-2, with D perhaps matching TRBD1 (6 bases). The read gets to within 1 residue of the CDR3 end, and the germline J gene fills in the rest. The V gene lost 5 bases and the J gene lost 3 bases, with 11 bases spanning the gap. This CDR3 contains 14 residues. Germline assignment: CDR1 NNHNN and CDR2 SYGAGS (reference sequence).

Notes on this clone: Mouse germline and gene names are used. The CDR3 end falls 1 residue outside the read, so it is completed with the germline J gene. J is TRBJ1-3 and V is TRBV5; no clear D gene. The CDR3 loop spans 16 amino acids. Germline V gives CDR1 LGHNA, CDR2 YNLKQL (reference sequence). The ends were cut back, 0 bases at V and 0 bases at J, with 9 bases in the middle. The CDR3 region is CASSQDPSNSGNTLYF. The sequenced CDR3 bases are TGTGCCAGCAGCCAAGATCCGTCCAATTCTGGAAATACGCTCTAT.

Comments on this clone: Gene names refer to mouse genes. The read halts 1 residue ahead of the CDR3 end, with the missing end drawn from the germline J gene. The chain combines TRBV14 with TRBJ1-1, with D unclear. Trimming shortened V by 1 base and J by 4 bases, and 8 bases separated the two germline ends. CDR3 length: 13 residues. Germline assignment: CDR1 SGHDT and CDR2 FRDEAV. CDR3 loop: CASSFREGTEVFF. CDR3 DNA, as far as it was read: TGTGCCAGCAGTTTCCGGGAGGGCACAGAAGTCTTC.

With regard to this clone: Gene labels here are mouse ones. The CDR3 end falls 1 residue outside the read, so it is completed with the germline J gene. The chain has TRBV1 and TRBJ1-1; no clear D gene. CDR3 length equals 11 residues. V shed 2 bases and J shed 2 bases, with 0 bases lying between them. Germline loops: CDR1 NSQYPW, CDR2 LRSPGD (reference sequence). The CDR3 DNA, read in part, is TGCACCTGCAGTGCAAACACAGAAGTCTTC. This codes for CTCSANTEVF. The full CDR3 protein reads CTCSANTEVFF.

As concerns this clone: These gene names are mouse names. The observed sequence ends 1 residue before the CDR3 terminus, with the missing tail filled in from the germline J gene. The chain employs TRBV31 and TRBJ1-5; unclear D gene. The CDR3 covers 13 residues. V was trimmed by 0 bases and J by 2 bases, leaving 5 bases between them. Germline values: CDR1 GKSSPN, CDR2 SITVG. This CDR3 reads CAWSLGDNQAPLF. The sequenced part of the CDR3 DNA is TGTGCCTGGAGTCTCGGGGACAACCAGGCTCCGCTT.

A word on this clone: Gene names refer to mouse genes. The read halts 1 residue ahead of the CDR3 end, with the missing end drawn from the germline J gene. The chain uses TRBV13-1 and TRBJ2-1, with a tentative D call TRBD1 (6 bases). With 1 base removed from V and 5 bases from J, the gap between germline ends came to 10 bases. The CDR3 sequence is 14 residues long. The germline V gene has CDR1 NSHNY and CDR2 SYGAGN. The sequenced part of the CDR3 DNA is TGTGCCAGCAGTGATACAGGGAGGAATGCTGAGCAGTTC. Its translation is CASSDTGRNAEQF. The CDR3 reads in full as CASSDTGRNAEQFF.

Turning to this clone: The gene names given are mouse names. The read terminates 1 residue before the CDR3 end, so the remaining end is supplied by the germline J gene. This chain links TRBV13-2 with TRBJ2-7, with a weak D call TRBD1 (6 bases). Trimming cost V 5 bases and J 2 bases, with 8 bases left between them. CDR1 is NNHNN and CDR2 is SYGAGS in the germline V gene (reference sequence). This CDR3 spans 12 amino acids. CDR3 sequence reads: CASGQGTYEQYF. CDR3 DNA, as far as it was read: TGTGCCAGCGGGCAGGGGACCTATGAACAGTAC.

This clone was seen a single time. The listed genes are named as in mouse. The part of the CDR3 DNA that was read is TGTGCCAGCAGTGATATGCAGGGGCGAGACACCCAGTAC. Translating it yields CASSDMQGRDTQY. The entire CDR3 is CASSDMQGRDTQYF. V gene TRBV13-3 combines with J gene TRBJ2-5; D is possibly TRBD1 (6 bases). The read terminates 1 residue ahead of where the CDR3 ends, so the germline J gene completes it. Germline V gene lookup returns CDR1 NNHDY and CDR2 SYVADS. The length of the CDR3 is 14 residues. Deletions cut 1 base from V and 5 bases from J, with 11 bases between. Combining the CDR3 with reference TRBV13-3 and TRBJ2-5 gives the whole variable domain EAAVTQSPRSKVAVTGGKVTLSCHQTNNHDYMYWYRQDTGHGLRLIHYSYVADSTEKGDIPDGYKASRPSQENFSLILELASLSQTAVYFCASSDMQGRDTQYFGPGTRLLVL.

This clone was seen a handful of times. The genes and germline here are from mouse. The CDR3 goes on 1 residue after the read ends, and that part is filled in from the germline J gene. The chain links TRBV19 to TRBJ2-1; 7 bases align to TRBD2. There are 15 residues in the CDR3. V shed 2 bases, J shed 0 bases, and the junction held 2 bases outside the gene matches. CDR1 and CDR2 (germline): FNHDT, SITEND (reference sequence). This CDR3 reads CASSMRGGNYAEQFF. The sequenced part of the CDR3 DNA is TGTGCCAGCAGTATGCGGGGGGGTAACTATGCTGAGCAGTTC.

This clone has more than one count but fewer than ten. The genes and germline here are from mouse. Coverage ceases 1 residue before the CDR3 finishes, and the germline J gene fills in the end. The chain has TRBV13-3 and TRBJ2-7, with unresolved D. This CDR3 contains 11 residues. The germline gives CDR1 NNHDY, CDR2 SYVADS. Between the trimmed V and J ends, which lost 2 bases and 3 bases, there was a span of 3 bases. The CDR3 DNA, read in part, is TGTGCCAGCAGTGACATCTATGAACAGTAC. Translating gives CASSDIYEQY. The full CDR3 protein reads CASSDIYEQYF.

Details on this clone: Any gene name here is a mouse gene name. The CDR3 extends 1 residue past the end of the read, so its final part is completed from the germline J gene. J is TRBJ2-5 and V is TRBV5, with D possibly matching TRBD1 (5 bases). V was pared by 0 bases and J by 3 bases, with 10 bases between. This CDR3 has 15 residues. CDR1 LGHNA and CDR2 YNLKQL come from the germline V gene (reference sequence). Partial CDR3 DNA: TGTGCCAGCAGCCAAGACGAGGGGAGACAAGACACCCAGTAC. Amino acids: CASSQDEGRQDTQY. The full CDR3 reads CASSQDEGRQDTQYF.

As to this clone: Mouse gene names apply. The CDR3 sequence is CASSSVGGANTGQLYF. The CDR3 DNA, read in part, is TGTGCTAGCAGTAGTGTCGGGGGGGCAAACACCGGGCAGCTCTAC. The chain joins TRBV17 to TRBJ2-2; TRBD2 agrees at 7 bases. The missing CDR3 end, 1 residue past where the read stops, is filled in from the germline J gene. The germline gives CDR1 MNHDT, CDR2 YYDKIL. V lost 3 bases to trimming and J lost 0 bases; unmatched junction nucleotides: 4. The CDR3 is 16 amino acids. The full variable domain, its missing parts supplied by reference TRBV17 and TRBJ2-2, is DTTVKQNPRYKLARVGKPVNLICSQTMNHDTMYWYQKKPNQAPKLLLFYYDKILNREADTFEKFQSSRPNNSFCSLYIGSAGLEYSAMYLCASSSVGGANTGQLYFGEGSKLTVL.

This clone showed up just once. Gene names and germline match the mouse. The read ends 1 residue early relative to the CDR3; the germline J gene fills the gap. The gene calls are TRBV31 and TRBJ2-5, with 8 bases identical to TRBD2. The ends lost 0 bases at V and 3 bases at J; junction bases unmatched: 5. CDR3 length: 15 amino acids. Germline assignment: CDR1 GKSSPN and CDR2 SITVG. Partial CDR3 DNA: TGTGCCTGGAGTCTCAGAGGACTGGGTCAAGACACCCAGTAC. This sequence encodes CAWSLRGLGQDTQY. The whole CDR3 is CAWSLRGLGQDTQYF. Variable domain in full (rest from reference TRBV31 and TRBJ2-5): AQTIHQWPVAEIKAVGSPLSLGCTIKGKSSPNLYWYWQATGGTLQQLFYSITVGQVESVVQLNLSASRPKDDQFILSTEKLLLSHSGFYLCAWSLRGLGQDTQYFGPGTRLLVL.

This clone turned up a few times. Gene names and germline match the mouse. The read stops 1 residue short of the end of the CDR3; the missing end is completed from the germline J gene. This sequence joins TRBV2 and TRBJ2-7; D is possibly TRBD1 or TRBD2 (5 bases each). Germline V gene sequence: CDR1 LGHNA, CDR2 YSYQKL. Deletions cut 4 bases from V and 4 bases from J, with 5 bases between. The CDR3 length is 11 residues. This CDR3 is CASSRGYEQYF. The part of the CDR3 DNA that was read is TGTGCCAGCAGCCGGGGGTATGAACAGTAC.